This note documents a single T cell receptor beta chain sequence. Its cognate antigen is unknown. The treatment was: randomized to nivolumab then ipilimumab (arm A) or the reverse (arm B). No patient had prior DNA-damaging chemotherapy. The data originate from a study of sequential checkpoint blockade in melanoma. About the study: TCRbeta immunosequencing was performed on DNA from more than 75 pretreatment melanoma tumor samples. After nivolumab or ipilimumab alone, about two dozen patients had week-13 rebiopsies. General study findings and limits: PD-L1 staining and CD8+ counts, not mutational load, tracked tumor T-cell clonality.

This CDR3 has 19 amino acids. Using immunoSEQ multiplex PCR, the repertoire was profiled, and TCRdb retains in-frame clones only, with some absent. The sample has 8,500 to 9,000 clones, more than 20% seen once. The sequenced sample was tumor tissue (inferred from file names), obtained from a patient given nivolumab and ipilimumab in sequence. The sequence was collected from a human donor with melanoma. The chain carries TRBV1 and TRBJ2-6; TRBD2 is the table's D call and was not checked against the DNA. TRBV1 is marked as a pseudogene. Here the CDR3 reads CASSLDLAGALSGANVLTF. The CDR3 DNA reads TGCGCCAGCAGCCTGGACCTAGCGGGGGCCCTCTCTGGGGCCAACGTCCTGACTTTC.